This paragraph covers one TCR beta chain sequence. The sample originates from a study of identical twins. Only healthy Caucasians were included as donors. Template switching created a universal primer site, and the cDNA included unique molecular identifiers. Using its own MiXCR run on the 5' RACE reads, TCRdb lists one record per CDR3 protein. This sample has roughly 720,000 distinct CDR3 sequences, with around a sixth found just once. This sample was also put to use in a study of T cells expressing NK-cell markers. Per that paper: Dominant NKG2C+ clonotype frequencies of 1.0-7.0% of CD8+ T cells were measured in more than five donors.

The specimen sequenced was PBMCs. The TCR sequence derives from a woman between 18 and 29 years old in good health.

CDR3 loop: CASSLVGAPETQYF. The DNA for the CDR3 is TGTGCCAGCAGCTTAGTGGGGGCTCCGGAGACCCAGTACTTC. The chain couples TRBV7-9 to TRBJ2-5, with TRBD1 as a possible D gene (6 bases). This CDR3 is 14 amino acids long. The V gene's germline CDR1 is SEHNR and CDR2 FQNEAQ (reference sequence). The germline V and J ends were trimmed by 1 base and 5 bases, with 11 bases remaining between them.